This T cell receptor (beta chain) was recovered during a study of OX40 agonist ivuxolimab in advanced cancers. Study-wide points: Clonal expansion among partial responders at 0.1-3.0 mg/kg ranked near the lowest.

The CDR3 totals 17 residues. The germline gives CDR1 LNHDA, CDR2 SQIVND (reference sequence). V was clipped by 4 bases and J by 5 bases; unmatched bases: 11. Concerning this clone itself: Its antigen is not identified.

Assay: immunoSEQ multiplex PCR; the TCRdb copy retains only in-frame clones and omits some. Of 25,000 to 35,000 clones listed, 84% are singletons. The chain uses TRBV19 and TRBJ1-5, with 10 nucleotides matching TRBD1. The sample in question was CD4+ or CD8+ T cells sorted from blood, obtained in a trial of the OX40 agonist ivuxolimab. The sequence derives from an adult with an advanced solid tumor such as melanoma, head and neck, liver or kidney cancer. The CDR3 protein is CASSREPGQGPYQPQHF. CDR3 coding DNA: TGTGCCAGTAGTAGGGAACCGGGACAGGGGCCTTATCAGCCCCAGCATTTT.